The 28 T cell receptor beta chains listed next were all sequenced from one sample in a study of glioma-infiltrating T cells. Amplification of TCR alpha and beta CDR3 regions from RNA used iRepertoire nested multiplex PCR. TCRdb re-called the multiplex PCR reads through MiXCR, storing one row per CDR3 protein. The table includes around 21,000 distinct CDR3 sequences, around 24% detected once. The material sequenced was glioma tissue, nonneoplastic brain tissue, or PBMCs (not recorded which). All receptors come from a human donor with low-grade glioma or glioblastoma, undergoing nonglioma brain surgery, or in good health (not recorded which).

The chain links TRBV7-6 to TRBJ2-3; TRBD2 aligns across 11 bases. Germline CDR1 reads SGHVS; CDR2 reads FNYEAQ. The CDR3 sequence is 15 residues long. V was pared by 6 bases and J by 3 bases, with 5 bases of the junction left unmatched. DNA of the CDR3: TGTGCCAGCAGGGATAGCGGGGGGGGAACAGATACGCAGTATTTT. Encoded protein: CASRDSGGGTDTQYF.

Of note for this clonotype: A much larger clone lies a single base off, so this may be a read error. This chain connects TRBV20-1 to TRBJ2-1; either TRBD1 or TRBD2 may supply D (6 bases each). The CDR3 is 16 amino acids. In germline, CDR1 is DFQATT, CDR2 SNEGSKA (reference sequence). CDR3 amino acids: CSATSFRGGSYNEQLF. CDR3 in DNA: TGCAGTGCTACCTCTTTCAGGGGAGGCTCCTACAATGAGCAGTTATTC.

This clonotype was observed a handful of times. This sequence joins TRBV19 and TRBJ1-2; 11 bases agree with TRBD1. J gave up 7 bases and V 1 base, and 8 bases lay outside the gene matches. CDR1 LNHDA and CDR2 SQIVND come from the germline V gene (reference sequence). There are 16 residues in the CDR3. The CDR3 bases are TGTGCCAGTAGTATAGCCTCCCGGACAGGGGGCCGTGGCTACACCTTC. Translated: CASSIASRTGGRGYTF.

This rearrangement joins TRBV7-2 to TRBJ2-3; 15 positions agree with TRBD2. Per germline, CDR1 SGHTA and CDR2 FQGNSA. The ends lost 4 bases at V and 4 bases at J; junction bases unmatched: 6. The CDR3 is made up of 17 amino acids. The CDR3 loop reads CASSSVRTSGGADTQYF. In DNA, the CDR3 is TGTGCCAGCAGCTCCGTCCGGACTAGCGGGGGGGCAGATACGCAGTATTTT. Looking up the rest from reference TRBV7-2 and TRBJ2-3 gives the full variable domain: GAGVSQSPSNKVTEKGKDVELRCDPISGHTALYWYRQSLGQGLEFLIYFQGNSAPDKSGLPSDRFSAERTGGSVSTLTIQRTQQEDSAVYLCASSSVRTSGGADTQYFGPGTRLTVL.

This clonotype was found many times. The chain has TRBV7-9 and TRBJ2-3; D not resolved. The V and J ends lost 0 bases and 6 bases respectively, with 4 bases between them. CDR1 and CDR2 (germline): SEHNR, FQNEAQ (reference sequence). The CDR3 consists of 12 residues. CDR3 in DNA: TGTGCCAGCAGCTTAGCGATCGATACGCAGTATTTT. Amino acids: CASSLAIDTQYF.

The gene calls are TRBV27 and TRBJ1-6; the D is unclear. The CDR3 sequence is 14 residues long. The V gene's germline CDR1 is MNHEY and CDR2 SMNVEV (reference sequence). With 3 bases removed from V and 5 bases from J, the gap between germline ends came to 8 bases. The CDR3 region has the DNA TGTGCCAGCAGTTTTGGACTGAATAATTCACCCCTCCACTTT. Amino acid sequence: CASSFGLNNSPLHF.

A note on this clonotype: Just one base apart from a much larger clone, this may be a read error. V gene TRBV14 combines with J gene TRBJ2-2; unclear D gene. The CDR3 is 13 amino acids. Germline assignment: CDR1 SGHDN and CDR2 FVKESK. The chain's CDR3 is CDSSQASSGELFF. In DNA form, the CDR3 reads TGTGACAGCAGCCAAGCAAGCTCCGGGGAGCTGTTTTTT. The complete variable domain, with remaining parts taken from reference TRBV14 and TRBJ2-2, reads EAGVTQFPSHSVIEKGQTVTLRCDPISGHDNLYWYRRVMGKEIKFLLHFVKESKQDESGMPNNRFLAERTGGTYSTLKVQPAELEDSGVYFCDSSQASSGELFFGEGSRLTVL.

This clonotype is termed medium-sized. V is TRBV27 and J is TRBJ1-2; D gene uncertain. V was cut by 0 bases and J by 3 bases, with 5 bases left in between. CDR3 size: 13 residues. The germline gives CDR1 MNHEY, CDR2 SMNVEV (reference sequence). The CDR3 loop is CASSLSMDYGYTF. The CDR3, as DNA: TGTGCCAGCAGTTTATCGATGGACTATGGCTACACCTTC.

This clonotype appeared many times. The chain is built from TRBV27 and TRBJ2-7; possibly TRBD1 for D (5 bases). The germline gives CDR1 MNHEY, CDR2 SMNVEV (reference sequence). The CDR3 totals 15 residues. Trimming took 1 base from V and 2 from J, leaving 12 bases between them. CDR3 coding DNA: TGTGCCAGCAGTTTATACCCCCGACAGACCTACGAGCAGTACTTC. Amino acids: CASSLYPRQTYEQYF.

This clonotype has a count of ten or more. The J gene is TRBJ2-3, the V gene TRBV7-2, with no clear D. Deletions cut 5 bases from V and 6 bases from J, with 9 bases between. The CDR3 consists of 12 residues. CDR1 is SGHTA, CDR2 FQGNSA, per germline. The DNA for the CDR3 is TGTGCCAGCAGCCCGTCATTGGATACGCAGTATTTT. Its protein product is CASSPSLDTQYF. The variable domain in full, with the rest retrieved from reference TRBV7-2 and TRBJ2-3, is GAGVSQSPSNKVTEKGKDVELRCDPISGHTALYWYRQSLGQGLEFLIYFQGNSAPDKSGLPSDRFSAERTGGSVSTLTIQRTQQEDSAVYLCASSPSLDTQYFGPGTRLTVL.

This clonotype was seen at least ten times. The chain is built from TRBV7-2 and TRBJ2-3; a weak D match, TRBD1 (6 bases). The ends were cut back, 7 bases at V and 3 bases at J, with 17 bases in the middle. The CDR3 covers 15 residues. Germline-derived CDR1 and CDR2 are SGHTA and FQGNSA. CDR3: CASIGTLGSTDTQYF. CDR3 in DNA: TGTGCCAGCATTGGGACACTTGGGTCGACAGATACGCAGTATTTT.

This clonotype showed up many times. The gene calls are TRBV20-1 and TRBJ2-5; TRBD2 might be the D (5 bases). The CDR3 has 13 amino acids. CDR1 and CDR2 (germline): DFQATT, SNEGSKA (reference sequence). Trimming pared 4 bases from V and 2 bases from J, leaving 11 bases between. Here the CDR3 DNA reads TGCAGTGCTACTAACCTAGCACAAGAGACCCAGTACTTC. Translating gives CSATNLAQETQYF.

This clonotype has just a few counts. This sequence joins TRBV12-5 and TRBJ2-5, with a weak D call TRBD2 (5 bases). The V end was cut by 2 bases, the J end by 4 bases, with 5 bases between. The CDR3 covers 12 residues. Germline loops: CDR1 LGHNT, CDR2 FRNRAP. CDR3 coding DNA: TGTGCTAGTGGTTTGCGGGGAGAGACCCAGTACTTC. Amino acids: CASGLRGETQYF.

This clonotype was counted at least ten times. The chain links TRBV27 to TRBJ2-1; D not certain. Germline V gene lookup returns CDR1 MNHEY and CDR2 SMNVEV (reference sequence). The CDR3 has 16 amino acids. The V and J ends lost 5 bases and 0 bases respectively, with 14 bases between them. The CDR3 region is CASSNSATISYNEQFF. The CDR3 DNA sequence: TGTGCCAGCAGTAACTCAGCAACTATCTCCTACAATGAGCAGTTCTTC.

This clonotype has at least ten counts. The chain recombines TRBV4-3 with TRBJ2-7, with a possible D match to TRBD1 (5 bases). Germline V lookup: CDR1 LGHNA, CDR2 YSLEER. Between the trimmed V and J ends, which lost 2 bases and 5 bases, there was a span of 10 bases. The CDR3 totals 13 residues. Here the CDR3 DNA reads TGCGCCAGCAGCCAAAGGGGTTGGGACGAGCAGTACTTC. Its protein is CASSQRGWDEQYF.

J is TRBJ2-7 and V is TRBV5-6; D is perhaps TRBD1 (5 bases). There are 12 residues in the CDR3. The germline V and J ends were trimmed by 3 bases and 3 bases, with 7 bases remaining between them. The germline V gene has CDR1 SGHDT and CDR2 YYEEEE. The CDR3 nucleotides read TGTGCCAGCAGCTACGACAGCTACGAGCAGTACTTC. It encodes CASSYDSYEQYF.

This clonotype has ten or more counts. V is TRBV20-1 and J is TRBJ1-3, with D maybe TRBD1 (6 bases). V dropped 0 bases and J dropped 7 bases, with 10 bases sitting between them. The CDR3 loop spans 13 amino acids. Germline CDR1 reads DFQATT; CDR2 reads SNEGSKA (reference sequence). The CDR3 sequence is CSAREGARNTIYF. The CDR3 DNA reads TGCAGTGCTAGAGAGGGGGCGCGGAACACCATATATTTT.

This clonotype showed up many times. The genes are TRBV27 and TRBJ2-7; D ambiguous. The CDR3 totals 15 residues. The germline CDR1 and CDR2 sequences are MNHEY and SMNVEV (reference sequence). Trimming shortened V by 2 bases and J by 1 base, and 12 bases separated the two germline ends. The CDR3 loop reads CASSLRNPRSYEQYF. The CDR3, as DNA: TGTGCCAGCAGTTTAAGAAATCCTCGTTCCTACGAGCAGTACTTC.

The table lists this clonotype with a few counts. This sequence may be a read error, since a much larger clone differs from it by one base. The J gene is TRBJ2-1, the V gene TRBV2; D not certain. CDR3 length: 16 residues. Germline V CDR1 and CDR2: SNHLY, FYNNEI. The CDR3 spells CVSSEASGRNYNEQFF. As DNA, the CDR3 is TGTGTCAGCAGTGAAGCCAGTGGGCGGAACTACAATGAGCAGTTCTTC.

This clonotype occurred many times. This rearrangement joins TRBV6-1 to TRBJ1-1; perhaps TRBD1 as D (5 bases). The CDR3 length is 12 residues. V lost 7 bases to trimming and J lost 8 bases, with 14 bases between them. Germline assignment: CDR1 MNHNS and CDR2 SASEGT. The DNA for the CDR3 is TGTGCCAGCAACCGGGGGGGTCCGGAAGCTTTCTTT. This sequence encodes CASNRGGPEAFF.

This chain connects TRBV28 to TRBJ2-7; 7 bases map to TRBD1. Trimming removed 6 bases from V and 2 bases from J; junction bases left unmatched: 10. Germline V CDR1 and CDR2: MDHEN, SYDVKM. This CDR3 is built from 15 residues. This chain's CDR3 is CASSWARDSPYEQYF. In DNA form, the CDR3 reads TGTGCCAGCAGCTGGGCGAGGGACAGTCCCTACGAGCAGTACTTC.

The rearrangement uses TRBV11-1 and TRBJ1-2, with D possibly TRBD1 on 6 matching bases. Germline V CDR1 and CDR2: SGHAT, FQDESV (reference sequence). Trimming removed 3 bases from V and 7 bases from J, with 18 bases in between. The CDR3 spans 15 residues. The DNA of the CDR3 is TGTGCCAGCAGCTTCACCCCCGACGGGGGCTTTGGCTACACCTTC. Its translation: CASSFTPDGGFGYTF.

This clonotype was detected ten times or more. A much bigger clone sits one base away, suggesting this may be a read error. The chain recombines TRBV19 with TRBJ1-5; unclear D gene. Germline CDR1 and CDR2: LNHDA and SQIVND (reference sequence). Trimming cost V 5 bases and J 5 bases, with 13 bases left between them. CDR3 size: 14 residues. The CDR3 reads CASSQRTGHQPQHF. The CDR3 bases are TGTGCCAGTAGTCAAAGGACGGGCCATCAGCCCCAGCATTTT.

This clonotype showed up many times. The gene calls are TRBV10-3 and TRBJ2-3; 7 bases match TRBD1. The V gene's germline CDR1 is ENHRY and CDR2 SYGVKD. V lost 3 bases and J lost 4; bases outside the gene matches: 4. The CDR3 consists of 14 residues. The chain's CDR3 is CAISEPRGSDTQYF. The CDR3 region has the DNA TGTGCCATCAGTGAACCCAGGGGGTCAGATACGCAGTATTTT.

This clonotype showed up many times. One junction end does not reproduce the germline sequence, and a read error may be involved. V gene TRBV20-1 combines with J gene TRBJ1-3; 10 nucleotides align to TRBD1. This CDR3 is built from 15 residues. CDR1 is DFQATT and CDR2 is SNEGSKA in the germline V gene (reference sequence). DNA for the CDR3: TGCAGCGCTATCCCCGGGACAGGGGCTGGAAACACCATATATTTT. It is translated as CSAIPGTGAGNTIYF.

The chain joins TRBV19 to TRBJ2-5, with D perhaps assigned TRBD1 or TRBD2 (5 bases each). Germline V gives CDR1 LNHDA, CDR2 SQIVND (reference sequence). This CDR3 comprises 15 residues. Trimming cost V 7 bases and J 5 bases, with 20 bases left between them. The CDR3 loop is CASNDGALRGETQYF. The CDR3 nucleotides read TGTGCCAGTAATGATGGGGCCCTCCGAGGGGAGACCCAGTACTTC.

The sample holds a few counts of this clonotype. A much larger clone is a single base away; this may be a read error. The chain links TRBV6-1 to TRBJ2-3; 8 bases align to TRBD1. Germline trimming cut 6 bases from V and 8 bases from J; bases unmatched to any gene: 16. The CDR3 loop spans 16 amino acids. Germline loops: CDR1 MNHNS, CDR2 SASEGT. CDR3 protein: CASRYGDRTTSATQYF. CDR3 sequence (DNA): TGTGCCAGCAGGTACGGGGACAGGACAACCTCGGCTACGCAGTATTTT.

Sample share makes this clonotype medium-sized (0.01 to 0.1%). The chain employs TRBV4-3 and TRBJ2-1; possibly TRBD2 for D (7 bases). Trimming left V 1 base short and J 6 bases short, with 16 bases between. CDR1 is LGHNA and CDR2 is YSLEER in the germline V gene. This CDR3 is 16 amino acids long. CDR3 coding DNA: TGCGCCAGCAGCCAAGGGGAGGGGGTTCTTGGCAATGAGCAGTTCTTC. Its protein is CASSQGEGVLGNEQFF.